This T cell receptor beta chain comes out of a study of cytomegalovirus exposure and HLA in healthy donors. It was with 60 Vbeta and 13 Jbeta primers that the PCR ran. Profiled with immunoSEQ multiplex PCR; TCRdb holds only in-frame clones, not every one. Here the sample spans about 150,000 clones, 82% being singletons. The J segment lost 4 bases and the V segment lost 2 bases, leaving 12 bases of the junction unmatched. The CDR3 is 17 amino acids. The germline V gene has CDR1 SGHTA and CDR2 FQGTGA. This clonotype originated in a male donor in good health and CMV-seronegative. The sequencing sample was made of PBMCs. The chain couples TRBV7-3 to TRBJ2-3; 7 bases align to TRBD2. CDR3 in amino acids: CASSLGLAGVWSDTQYF. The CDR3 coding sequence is TGTGCCAGCAGCTTAGGTTTGGCGGGAGTGTGGTCAGATACGCAGTATTTT.